The T cell receptor beta chain under discussion was sequenced for a study of T-cell memory formation after mild COVID-19. This clonotype was detected only a few times. What it binds is unknown. TCRdb passed the 5' RACE reads through MiXCR, listing each CDR3 protein once. This table has roughly 190,000 distinct CDR3 sequences, about 27% appearing once. Study findings and constraints: CM and EM subsets held most contracting CD4+ clones; EMRA held CD8+ ones.

The V and J ends lost 4 bases and 10 bases, in that order; junction bases with no gene match: 13. The length of the CDR3 is 16 residues. Germline CDR1 and CDR2: SGHVS and FNYEAQ. Source material: PBMCs or a T cell subset sorted from them (not recorded which). This TCR was sampled from an adult woman who had mild COVID-19 (a few samples of this study predate the infection). Cell type and time point are not known. The chain combines TRBV7-6 with TRBJ2-1, with 10 bases fitting TRBD2. The CDR3 coding sequence is TGTGCCAGCAGCTCCCCTGGGGCTAGCGGGGGAGTGGAGCAGTTCTTC. Translating it yields CASSSPGASGGVEQFF.